The T cell receptor beta chain described here comes from a study of blood T cell repertoires in COVID-19. About the research overall: The cDNA or gDNA used as material had been derived from T cells, B-cell-depleted T cells, or PBMCs.

Profiled with immunoSEQ multiplex PCR; TCRdb holds only in-frame clones, not every one. The sample contains about 250,000 clones, over 75% of which appear only once. The CDR3 covers 14 residues. Trimming took off 5 bases at V and 7 bases at J, with 15 bases between the two ends. Germline V CDR1 and CDR2: SGHTA, FQGNSA. Sequenced input: peripheral blood. This clonotype was obtained from a man over 45 with active or convalescent COVID-19. The gene calls are TRBV7-2 and TRBJ2-1; D possibly corresponds to TRBD2 (5 bases). CDR3 DNA: TGTGCCAGCAGCCCCCCTCCTCCGGGGAATGAGCAGTTCTTC. Residues: CASSPPPPGNEQFF.